A single sample gave rise to the 27 T cell receptor beta chains below, sequenced in a study of cytomegalovirus exposure and HLA in healthy donors. Assay: immunoSEQ multiplex PCR; the TCRdb copy retains only in-frame clones and omits some. The sample lists hundreds of thousands of clones; approximately 87% were seen once. Sequences were obtained from PBMCs. These receptor sequences come from a man between 18 and 35 years old in good health and CMV-seronegative.

V and J are TRBV5-4 and TRBJ2-7; 10 bases fit TRBD1. The V segment lost 4 bases and the J segment 0 bases; nucleotides outside the gene matches: 4. Germline V CDR1 and CDR2: SGHNT, YYREEE (reference sequence). This CDR3 region has 15 residues. For the CDR3, the DNA is TGTGCCAGCAGCCCCGGACAGGGGGACTCCTACGAGCAGTACTTC. The encoded protein is CASSPGQGDSYEQYF.

The chain couples TRBV29-1 to TRBJ2-5; 9 bases map to TRBD2. This CDR3 spans 13 amino acids. V was clipped by 7 bases and J by 5 bases; unmatched bases: 8. Per the germline V gene, CDR1 is SQVTM and CDR2 is ANQGSEA. CDR3 coding DNA: TGCAGCGCCGTAGCGGGAGCTGGGGAGACCCAGTACTTC. Translation: CSAVAGAGETQYF.

The J gene is TRBJ2-1, the V gene TRBV9; D perhaps matches TRBD2 (6 bases). This CDR3 contains 14 residues. Germline values: CDR1 SGDLS, CDR2 YYNGEE. V was pared by 0 bases and J by 7 bases, with 11 bases between. CDR3 in DNA: TGTGCCAGCAGCGTAGCGGGAGCTGTAAATGAGCAGTTCTTC. This gives the protein CASSVAGAVNEQFF.

The CDR3 DNA reads TGTGCCAGCAGCTTGGGAGGGGGCGCCACTGAAGCTTTCTTT. Translated, it gives CASSLGGGATEAFF. This chain uses TRBV5-6 with TRBJ1-1, with TRBD1 matching 7 bases. The germline V gene has CDR1 SGHDT and CDR2 YYEEEE. The V segment lost 0 bases and the J segment 4 bases; nucleotides outside the gene matches: 3. The CDR3 is made up of 14 amino acids.

The J gene is TRBJ1-2, the V gene TRBV7-9; 7 nucleotides align to TRBD1. Germline-derived CDR1 and CDR2 are SEHNR and FQNEAQ (reference sequence). V shed 4 bases, J shed 4 bases, and the junction held 12 bases outside the gene matches. The CDR3 loop spans 16 amino acids. The CDR3 bases are TGTGCCAGCAGCTCCGCCAGGGGGAGACTCCCCTATGGCTACACCTTC. Its protein product is CASSSARGRLPYGYTF.

DNA of the CDR3: TGTGCCATCAGTGAGTCGGAGGGATTTTTCGTATACGAGCAGTACTTC. Translation: CAISESEGFFVYEQYF. The rearrangement links TRBV10-3 to TRBJ2-7, with D perhaps TRBD2 (6 bases). The germline CDR1 and CDR2 sequences are ENHRY and SYGVKD. V was trimmed by 0 bases and J by 4 bases, leaving 16 bases between them. This CDR3 has 16 residues.

The CDR3 loop is CASSLELAGGGELFF. CDR3 DNA sequence: TGTGCCAGCAGCCTGGAGCTAGCGGGGGGCGGGGAGCTGTTTTTT. The chain is built from TRBV9 and TRBJ2-2; TRBD2 matches 11 bases. J was trimmed by 7 bases and V by 4 bases; bases with no gene match: 6. This CDR3 spans 15 amino acids. Germline V gene sequence: CDR1 SGDLS, CDR2 YYNGEE.

In DNA form, the CDR3 reads TGTGCCAGCAGTCCGTACTCAGGATACAATGAGCAGTTCTTC. It yields the protein CASSPYSGYNEQFF. The chain couples TRBV6-5 to TRBJ2-1; D not certain. The CDR3 has 14 amino acids. Germline assignment: CDR1 MNHEY and CDR2 SVGAGI. Trimming pared 5 bases from V and 4 bases from J, leaving 12 bases between.

The chain employs TRBV6-5 and TRBJ1-3; D uncertain. This CDR3 is 15 amino acids long. The V gene's germline CDR1 is MNHEY and CDR2 SVGAGI. Trimming took off 2 bases at V and 0 bases at J, with 8 bases between the two ends. DNA for the CDR3: TGTGCCAGCAGTTACGAACTGATCTCTGGAAACACCATATATTTT. Protein: CASSYELISGNTIYF.

The chain has TRBV7-8 and TRBJ1-2; D not certain. Germline V gene data show CDR1 as SGHVS and CDR2 as FQNEAQ. V was clipped by 5 bases and J by 8 bases, with 12 bases between them. The CDR3 covers 12 residues. CDR3 coding DNA: TGTGCCAGCAGCCCCCTGACTACCGGCTACACCTTC. It is translated as CASSPLTTGYTF. The variable domain in full, with the rest retrieved from reference TRBV7-8 and TRBJ1-2, is GAGVSQSPRYKVAKRGQDVALRCDPISGHVSLFWYQQALGQGPEFLTYFQNEAQLDKSGLPSDRFFAERPEGSVSTLKIQRTQQEDSAVYLCASSPLTTGYTFGSGTRLTVV.

This chain connects TRBV7-3 to TRBJ2-7, with TRBD2 matching 8 bases. CDR1 and CDR2 (germline): SGHTA, FQGTGA. After removal of 5 bases from V and 3 bases from J, the junction contained 9 bases not matched to a gene. This CDR3 is built from 15 residues. The CDR3 is CASSRQGGGSYEQYF. The CDR3 bases are TGTGCCAGCAGCCGCCAAGGCGGGGGGAGCTACGAGCAGTACTTC.

This chain uses TRBV19 with TRBJ1-3, with D uncertain. Germline V gene lookup returns CDR1 LNHDA and CDR2 SQIVND (reference sequence). The CDR3 has 13 amino acids. V lost 6 bases and J lost 0, with 6 bases in between. Written as DNA, the CDR3 is TGTGCCAGTAGGTTGAGCTCTGGAAACACCATATATTTT. Its protein product is CASRLSSGNTIYF.

The genes are TRBV5-1 and TRBJ2-6; 8 nucleotides line up with TRBD2. The V gene end was trimmed by 4 bases and the J gene end by 0 bases; junction bases not matched to a gene: 3. Germline assignment: CDR1 SGHRS and CDR2 YFSETQ. The CDR3 has 16 residues. The CDR3 DNA is TGCGCCAGCAGCACCGGGACTAGCTCTGGGGCCAACGTCCTGACTTTC. Its protein product is CASSTGTSSGANVLTF.

The chain employs TRBV5-1 and TRBJ2-7; TRBD1 aligns across 11 bases. This CDR3 contains 13 residues. In germline, CDR1 is SGHRS, CDR2 YFSETQ. Trimming removed 4 bases from V and 7 bases from J; junction bases left unmatched: 4. CDR3: CASSPGQGGEQYF. As DNA, the CDR3 is TGCGCCAGCAGCCCGGGACAGGGGGGTGAGCAGTACTTC. The full variable domain, completed using reference TRBV5-1 and TRBJ2-7, is KAGVTQTPRYLIKTRGQQVTLSCSPISGHRSVSWYQQTPGQGLQFLFEYFSETQRNKGNFPGRFSGRQFSNSRSEMNVSTLELGDSALYLCASSPGQGGEQYFGPGTRLTVT.

This chain links TRBV12-5 with TRBJ1-1; a weak D match, TRBD1 (5 bases). CDR1 is LGHNT, CDR2 FRNRAP, per germline. Trimming removed 1 base at V and 3 bases at J, with 15 bases between. The CDR3 length is 16 residues. Here the CDR3 reads CASGLEQGVGHTEAFF. CDR3 in DNA: TGTGCTAGTGGTTTGGAGCAGGGTGTAGGGCACACTGAAGCTTTCTTT.

The J gene is TRBJ1-6, the V gene TRBV9; 7 bases agree with TRBD1. Germline assignment: CDR1 SGDLS and CDR2 YYNGEE. J lost 7 bases, V lost 4 bases, and 8 bases had no gene match. CDR3 size: 15 residues. DNA of the CDR3: TGTGCCAGCAGCACTTGGGACAGATCGAATTCACCCCTCCACTTT. Translated, it gives CASSTWDRSNSPLHF.

The chain links TRBV5-1 to TRBJ2-2; 7 nucleotides match TRBD1. V was pared by 4 bases and J by 0 bases, with 6 bases of the junction left unmatched. The CDR3 has 16 residues. The V gene's germline CDR1 is SGHRS and CDR2 YFSETQ. CDR3 nucleotide sequence: TGCGCCAGCAGCAATAGGGGACAGACGAACACCGGGGAGCTGTTTTTT. Amino acids: CASSNRGQTNTGELFF.

The chain uses TRBV5-1 and TRBJ2-2; TRBD2 might be the D (6 bases). The CDR3 has 13 amino acids. Trimming took off 7 bases at V and 5 bases at J, with 12 bases between the two ends. The germline CDR1 and CDR2 sequences are SGHRS and YFSETQ. CDR3 DNA sequence: TGCGCCAGCTCGGAGGGTTTTACCGGGGAGCTGTTTTTT. Translation: CASSEGFTGELFF.

The rearrangement joins TRBV5-1 to TRBJ2-1; the D is unclear. The CDR3 totals 11 residues. The germline V and J ends were trimmed by 3 bases and 5 bases, with 3 bases remaining between them. Germline values: CDR1 SGHRS, CDR2 YFSETQ. The CDR3 reads CASSSDNEQFF. In DNA, the CDR3 is TGCGCCAGCAGCTCTGACAATGAGCAGTTCTTC.

V and J are TRBV27 and TRBJ2-3; D might be TRBD1 (5 bases). The CDR3 runs 14 residues. Trimming took off 6 bases at V and 0 bases at J, with 10 bases between the two ends. Germline CDR1 reads MNHEY; CDR2 reads SMNVEV (reference sequence). The CDR3 bases are TGTGCCAGCAGAAACAGGCGAAGCACAGATACGCAGTATTTT. Residues: CASRNRRSTDTQYF.

This clone was observed once. V gene TRBV5-4 combines with J gene TRBJ1-6; no definite D call. This CDR3 contains 17 residues. Germline CDR1 SGHNT, CDR2 YYREEE (reference sequence). Trimming left V 4 bases short and J 0 bases short, with 14 bases between. CDR3 loop: CASSPDWGSSYNSPLHF. In nucleotides, the CDR3 is TGTGCCAGCAGCCCGGACTGGGGAAGCTCCTATAATTCACCCCTCCACTTT.

The chain employs TRBV7-9 and TRBJ1-4; D is unresolved. The length of the CDR3 is 16 residues. CDR1 is SEHNR, CDR2 FQNEAQ, per germline (reference sequence). Between the trimmed V and J ends, which lost 3 bases and 7 bases, there was a span of 18 bases. CDR3 in DNA: TGTGCCAGCAGCTTTGTTTTCGGAGAGGCCCCTGAAAAACTGTTTTTT. Its protein product is CASSFVFGEAPEKLFF.

The V and J genes are TRBV7-8 and TRBJ1-5, with D possibly TRBD1 on 6 matching bases. Germline CDR1 reads SGHVS; CDR2 reads FQNEAQ. This CDR3 region has 13 residues. V was pared by 1 base and J by 5 bases, with 6 bases between. CDR3 in DNA: TGTGCCAGCAGCTTAGACAGGGATCAGCCCCAGCATTTT. Translation: CASSLDRDQPQHF.

The chain employs TRBV10-1 and TRBJ2-1, with a possible D match to TRBD2 (5 bases). Germline CDR1 and CDR2: WNHNN and SYGVQD (reference sequence). The CDR3 has 16 residues. V was pared by 2 bases and J by 0 bases, with 11 bases between. The CDR3 is CASSERLSSSYNEQFF. Written as DNA, the CDR3 is TGCGCCAGCAGTGAGAGACTATCAAGCTCCTACAATGAGCAGTTCTTC.

The chain has TRBV29-1 and TRBJ1-2; no definite D call. Germline V gene data show CDR1 as SQVTM and CDR2 as ANQGSEA. V lost 3 bases and J 2 bases, leaving 13 bases between the germline ends. This CDR3 spans 14 amino acids. The CDR3 loop is CSVDGGFTNYGYTF. The CDR3 nucleotides read TGCAGCGTTGATGGAGGATTTACGAACTATGGCTACACCTTC.

The chain joins TRBV9 to TRBJ2-6, with 8 bases that match TRBD1. Trimming took 4 bases from V and 0 from J; bases not matched to a gene: 6. CDR3 length equals 17 residues. Germline CDR1 is SGDLS and CDR2 is YYNGEE. The CDR3: CASSPRQGNSGANVLTF. CDR3 DNA: TGTGCCAGCAGCCCCAGACAGGGGAACTCTGGGGCCAACGTCCTGACTTTC. Full variable domain (remainder filled in from reference TRBV9 and TRBJ2-6): DSGVTQTPKHLITATGQRVTLRCSPRSGDLSVYWYQQSLDQGLQFLIQYYNGEERAKGNILERFSAQQFPDLHSELNLSSLELGDSALYFCASSPRQGNSGANVLTFGAGSRLTVL.

The chain uses TRBV5-6 and TRBJ2-5; weak D call: TRBD1 (5 bases). V lost 4 bases to trimming and J lost 5 bases, with 6 bases between them. The CDR3 has 11 residues. Germline V lookup: CDR1 SGHDT, CDR2 YYEEEE. The CDR3 coding sequence is TGTGCCAGCAGCACAGGCGAGACCCAGTACTTC. The encoded protein is CASSTGETQYF. Filled out from reference TRBV5-6 and TRBJ2-5, the complete variable domain reads DAGVTQSPTHLIKTRGQQVTLRCSPKSGHDTVSWYQQALGQGPQFIFQYYEEEERQRGNFPDRFSGHQFPNYSSELNVNALLLGDSALYLCASSTGETQYFGPGTRLLVL.